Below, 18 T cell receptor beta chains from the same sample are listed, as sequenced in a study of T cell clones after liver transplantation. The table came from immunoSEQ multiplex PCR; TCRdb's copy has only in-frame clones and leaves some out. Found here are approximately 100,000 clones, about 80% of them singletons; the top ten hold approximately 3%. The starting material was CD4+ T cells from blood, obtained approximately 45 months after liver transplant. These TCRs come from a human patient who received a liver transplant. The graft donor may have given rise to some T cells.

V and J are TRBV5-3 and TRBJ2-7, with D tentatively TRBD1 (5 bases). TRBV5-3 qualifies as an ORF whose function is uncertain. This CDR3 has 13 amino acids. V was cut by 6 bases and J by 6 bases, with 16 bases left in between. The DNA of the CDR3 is TGTGCCAGAAACACCGCAGGGTACTGCGAGCAGTACTTC. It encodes CARNTAGYCEQYF.

DNA of the CDR3: TGTGCCAGTAGATCGCGGGGCGACTCCTACGAGCAGTACTTC. This encodes CASRSRGDSYEQYF. V is TRBV19 and J is TRBJ2-7; tentatively, D is TRBD2 (6 bases). The V gene's germline CDR1 is LNHDA and CDR2 SQIVND (reference sequence). The CDR3 spans 14 residues. The V end lost 6 bases, the J end lost 0 bases, and 12 bases lay between the germline ends.

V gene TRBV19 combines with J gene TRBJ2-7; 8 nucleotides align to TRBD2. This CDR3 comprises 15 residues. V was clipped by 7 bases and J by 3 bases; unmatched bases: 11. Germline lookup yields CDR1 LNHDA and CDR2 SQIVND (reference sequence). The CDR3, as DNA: TGTGCCAGTACCCCTGCGGGGGGAAGAGGCTACGAGCAGTACTTC. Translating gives CASTPAGGRGYEQYF.

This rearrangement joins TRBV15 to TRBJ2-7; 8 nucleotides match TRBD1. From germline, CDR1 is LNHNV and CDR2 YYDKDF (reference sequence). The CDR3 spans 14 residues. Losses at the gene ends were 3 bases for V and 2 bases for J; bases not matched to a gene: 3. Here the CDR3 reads CATSRDRATYEQYF. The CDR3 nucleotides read TGTGCCACCAGCAGGGACAGGGCAACCTACGAGCAGTACTTC.

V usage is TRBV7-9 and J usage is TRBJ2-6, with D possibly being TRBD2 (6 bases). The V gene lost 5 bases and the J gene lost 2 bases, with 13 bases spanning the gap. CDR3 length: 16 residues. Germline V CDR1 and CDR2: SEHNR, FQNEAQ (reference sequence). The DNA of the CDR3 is TGTGCCAGCAGCCTCAGGGAGGTGGCTGGGGCCAACGTCCTGACTTTC. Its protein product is CASSLREVAGANVLTF.

The CDR3 loop reads CATSMEETQYF. CDR3 DNA sequence: TGTGCCACCAGCATGGAGGAGACCCAGTACTTC. This rearrangement joins TRBV15 to TRBJ2-5, with no clear D. This CDR3 has 11 residues. V lost 4 bases to trimming and J lost 5 bases, with 5 bases between them. Germline V gives CDR1 LNHNV, CDR2 YYDKDF (reference sequence).

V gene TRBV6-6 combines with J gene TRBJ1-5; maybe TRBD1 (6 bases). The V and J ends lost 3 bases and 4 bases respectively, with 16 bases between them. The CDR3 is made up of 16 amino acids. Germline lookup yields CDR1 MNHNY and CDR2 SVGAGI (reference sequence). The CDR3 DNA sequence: TGTGCCAGCAGTTATCAAATGGGCAGGGGAAATCAGCCCCAGCATTTT. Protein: CASSYQMGRGNQPQHF.

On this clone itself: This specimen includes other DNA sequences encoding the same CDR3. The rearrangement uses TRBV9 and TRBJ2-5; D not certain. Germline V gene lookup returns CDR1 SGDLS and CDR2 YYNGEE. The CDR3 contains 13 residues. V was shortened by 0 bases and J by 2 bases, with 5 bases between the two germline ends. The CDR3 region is CASSVDPQETQYF. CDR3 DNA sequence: TGTGCCAGCAGCGTAGACCCTCAAGAGACCCAGTACTTC.

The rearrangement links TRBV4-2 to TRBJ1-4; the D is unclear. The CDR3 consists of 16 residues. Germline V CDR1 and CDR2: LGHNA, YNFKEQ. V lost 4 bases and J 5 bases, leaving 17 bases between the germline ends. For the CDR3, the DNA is TGTGCCAGCAGCCTCAGCGGCGGATTGGGGAATGAAAAACTGTTTTTT. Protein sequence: CASSLSGGLGNEKLFF.

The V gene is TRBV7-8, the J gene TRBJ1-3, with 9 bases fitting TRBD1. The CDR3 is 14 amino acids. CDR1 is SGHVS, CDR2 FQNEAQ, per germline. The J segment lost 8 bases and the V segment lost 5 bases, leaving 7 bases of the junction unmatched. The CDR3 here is CASSRGQGRHTIYF. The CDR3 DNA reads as TGTGCCAGCAGCCGTGGACAGGGGAGACACACCATATATTTT.

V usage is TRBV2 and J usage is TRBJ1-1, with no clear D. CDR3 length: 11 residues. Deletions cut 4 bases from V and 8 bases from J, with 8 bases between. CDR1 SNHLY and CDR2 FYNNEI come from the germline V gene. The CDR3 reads CASSVLTEAFF. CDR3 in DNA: TGTGCCAGCAGTGTCTTGACAGAAGCTTTCTTT.

CDR3 region: CASSVGGSGPATNEKLFF. The CDR3 DNA follows: TGTGCCAGCAGCGTAGGGGGCTCAGGGCCCGCAACTAATGAAAAACTGTTTTTT. The J gene is TRBJ1-4, the V gene TRBV9, with a weak D call TRBD1 (5 bases). The V gene lost 0 bases and the J gene lost 0 bases, with 15 bases spanning the gap. Germline lookup yields CDR1 SGDLS and CDR2 YYNGEE. CDR3 length equals 18 residues.

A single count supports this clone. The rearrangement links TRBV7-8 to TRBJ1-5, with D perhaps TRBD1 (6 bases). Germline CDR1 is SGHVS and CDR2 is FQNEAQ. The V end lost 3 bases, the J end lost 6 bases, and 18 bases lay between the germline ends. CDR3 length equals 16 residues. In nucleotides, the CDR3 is TGTGCCAGCAGCTTCAAAGGGGGTTTGCTCATTCAGCCCCAGCATTTT. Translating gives CASSFKGGLLIQPQHF.

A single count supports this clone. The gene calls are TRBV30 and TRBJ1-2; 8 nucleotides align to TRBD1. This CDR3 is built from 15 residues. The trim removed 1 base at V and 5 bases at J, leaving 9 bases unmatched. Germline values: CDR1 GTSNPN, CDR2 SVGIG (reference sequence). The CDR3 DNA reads TGTGCCTGGAGTGCCGCCGGGACAGGAGTTTATGGCTACACCTTC. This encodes CAWSAAGTGVYGYTF.

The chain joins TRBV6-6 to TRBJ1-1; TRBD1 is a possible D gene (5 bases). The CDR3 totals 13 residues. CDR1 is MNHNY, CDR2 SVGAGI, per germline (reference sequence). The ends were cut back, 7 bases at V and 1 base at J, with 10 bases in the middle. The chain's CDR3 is CASIPGTNTEAFF. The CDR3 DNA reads TGTGCCAGCATCCCCGGGACGAACACTGAAGCTTTCTTT.

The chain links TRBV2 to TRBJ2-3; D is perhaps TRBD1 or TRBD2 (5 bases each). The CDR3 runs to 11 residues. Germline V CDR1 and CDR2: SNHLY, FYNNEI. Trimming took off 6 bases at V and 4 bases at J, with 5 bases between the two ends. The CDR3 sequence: CASRGADTQYF. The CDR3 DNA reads TGTGCCAGCAGGGGGGCAGATACGCAGTATTTT.

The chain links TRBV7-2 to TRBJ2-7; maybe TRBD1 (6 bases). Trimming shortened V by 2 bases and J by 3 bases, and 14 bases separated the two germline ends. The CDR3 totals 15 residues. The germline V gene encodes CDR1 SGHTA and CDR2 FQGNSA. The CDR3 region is CASSLYETGRYEQYF. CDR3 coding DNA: TGTGCCAGCAGCTTATATGAGACAGGCCGCTACGAGCAGTACTTC.

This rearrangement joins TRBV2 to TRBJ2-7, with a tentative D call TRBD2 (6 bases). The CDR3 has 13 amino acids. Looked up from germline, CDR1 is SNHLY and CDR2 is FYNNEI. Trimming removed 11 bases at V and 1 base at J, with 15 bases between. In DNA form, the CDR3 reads TGTGCCTCCAAAGGGGACTGGTCCTACGAGCAGTACTTC. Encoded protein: CASKGDWSYEQYF.